The 5 T cell receptor beta chains reported below all come from one sample, sequenced in a study of identical twins. TCRdb itself ran the 5' RACE reads through MiXCR, one entry per CDR3 protein. The sample yields around 550,000 distinct CDR3 sequences, around 15% seen once. This same sample was also taken into another study, of yellow fever vaccine responses in identical twins.

The source material was CD4+ T cells sorted from blood. The receptor set was obtained from a woman younger than 35 in good health.

The chain combines TRBV2 with TRBJ2-7, with 7 bases aligning to TRBD1. CDR1 is SNHLY and CDR2 is FYNNEI in the germline V gene. J gave up 3 bases and V 4 bases, and 6 bases lay outside the gene matches. The CDR3 contains 14 residues. The CDR3 DNA sequence: TGTGCCAGCAGTGTGGGACAGCGAAACTACGAGCAGTACGTC. It yields the protein CASSVGQRNYEQYV.

The V call is TRBV21-1, the J call TRBJ2-7; the DNA was not used to check the table's D call, TRBD1. TRBV21-1 is an annotated pseudogene. This CDR3 has 16 amino acids. Written as DNA, the CDR3 is TGTGCCAGCAGCCCAGGTGGGACAGGAGTCTCCTACGAGCAGTACTTC. Translating gives CASSPGGTGVSYEQYF.

This clonotype was counted only a few times. The chain links TRBV12-3 or TRBV12-4 to TRBJ1-6, with a tentative D call TRBD1 (6 bases). The CDR3 is 14 residues long. Trimming took 6 bases from V and 7 from J, leaving 13 bases between them. CDR3 region: CASSRDTINSPLHF. DNA for the CDR3: TGTGCCAGCAGCCGGGACACGATAAATTCACCCCTCCACTTT.

On this clonotype: One end of the junction does not line up with germline, which may come from a read error. The chain carries TRBV14 and TRBJ2-1; a weak D match, TRBD2 (6 bases). Germline V gene sequence: CDR1 SGHDN, CDR2 FVKESK. The CDR3 loop spans 14 amino acids. CDR3 loop: CASSQDTGREELFF. The CDR3 nucleotides are TGTGCCAGCAGCCAAGATACTGGGCGGGAAGAGCTGTTCTTC.

The CDR3 sequence: CASSVRPLKDDEQYF. The CDR3 DNA sequence: TGTGCCAGCAGCGTTAGGCCGCTTAAGGATGACGAGCAGTACTTC. This chain joins TRBV9 and TRBJ2-7; no firm D call. V dropped 2 bases and J dropped 5 bases, with 17 bases sitting between them. The CDR3 loop spans 15 amino acids. Germline CDR1 reads SGDLS; CDR2 reads YYNGEE.